This T cell receptor (beta chain) appears in the sequencing data of a study of blood T cell repertoires in COVID-19. Background on the study: Whether acute or convalescent, the COVID-19 samples came from the United States, Italy and Spain.

The method was immunoSEQ multiplex PCR; TCRdb's version includes in-frame clones alone and lacks a portion of them. The sample records about 200,000 clones, approximately 91% being singletons. This clone came up once. The CDR3 runs 16 residues. The V and J ends lost 2 bases and 8 bases, in that order; junction bases with no gene match: 13. Germline values: CDR1 LNHNV, CDR2 YYDKDF (reference sequence). The sequence came from a man aged 18 to 29 with active or convalescent COVID-19. The specimen sequenced was peripheral blood. J is TRBJ1-2 and V is TRBV15; 8 positions agree with TRBD1. CDR3 nucleotides: TGTGCCACCAGCAGACACGAGAGACCCGACAGGGGAGGCTACACCTTC. Translation gives CATSRHERPDRGGYTF.